This TCR beta chain was found in a study of blood T cell repertoires in COVID-19. Study overall: COVID-19 samples from acute and convalescent phases originated in the United States, Italy and Spain. The analysed material was cDNA or gDNA that came from T cells, B-cell-depleted T cells, or PBMCs.

The authors' processing: The assay estimated nucleated cells by amplifying reference gene primers. Clones were read by immunoSEQ multiplex PCR, and TCRdb kept only the in-frame ones, dropping some. D and trimming come from the DNA, and the V and J calls and clone size come from that table. The sample records around 450,000 clones, about 89% being singletons. The ends were cut back, 5 bases at V and 0 bases at J, with 11 bases in the middle. The CDR3 covers 14 residues. The V gene's germline CDR1 is GTSNPN and CDR2 SVGIG (reference sequence). This receptor was identified in a young woman with acute or convalescent COVID-19. Input material: peripheral blood. J is TRBJ1-3 and V is TRBV30; D possibly corresponds to TRBD1 (6 bases). This CDR3 is CAWGKDSSGNTIYF. The DNA for the CDR3 is TGTGCCTGGGGGAAGGACAGCTCTGGAAACACCATATATTTT.